A single sample gave rise to the 28 T cell receptor beta chains below, sequenced in a study of blood T cell repertoires in COVID-19. Assay used: immunoSEQ multiplex PCR; TCRdb lists only in-frame clones, some missing. The sample has about 310,000 clones, around nine tenths seen once. Material: PBMCs or T cells enriched from blood (not recorded which). These receptors were obtained from a man aged 60-69 years who had recovered from COVID-19.

Here the CDR3 DNA reads TGTGCCAGCAGCTTTGGAGACAGGGGTGGTTCACCCCTCCACTTT. Residues: CASSFGDRGGSPLHF. The genes are TRBV7-9 and TRBJ1-6; TRBD1 agrees at 8 bases. The CDR3 runs to 15 residues. Trimming cost V 3 bases and J 9 bases; bases outside gene matches: 7. Per the germline V gene, CDR1 is SEHNR and CDR2 is FQNEAQ (reference sequence).

This clone was found once. The J gene is TRBJ2-1, the V gene TRBV19, with 7 bases fitting TRBD2. V gave up 8 bases and J gave up 0 bases; unmatched junction bases: 4. The CDR3 has 14 amino acids. Germline V gene sequence: CDR1 LNHDA, CDR2 SQIVND (reference sequence). CDR3 region: CASQRDDSYNEQFF. The CDR3 DNA follows: TGTGCCAGTCAGCGGGATGACTCCTACAATGAGCAGTTCTTC.

The chain has TRBV2 and TRBJ1-5; D is possibly TRBD1 (5 bases). This CDR3 has 12 amino acids. Germline CDR1 and CDR2: SNHLY and FYNNEI. V lost 8 bases, J lost 6 bases, and 11 bases lay in between. The CDR3 sequence: CASSGSGQPQHF. For the CDR3, the DNA is TGTGCCAGCTCAGGGTCGGGTCAGCCCCAGCATTTT. Combining the CDR3 with reference TRBV2 and TRBJ1-5 gives the whole variable domain EPEVTQTPSHQVTQMGQEVILRCVPISNHLYFYWYRQILGQKVEFLVSFYNNEISEKSEIFDDQFSVERPDGSNFTLKIRSTKLEDSAMYFCASSGSGQPQHFGDGTRLSIL.

The CDR3 reads CATKPGLAGGLTDTQYF. CDR3 in DNA: TGTGCCACTAAACCGGGACTAGCGGGAGGACTCACAGATACGCAGTATTTT. This chain uses TRBV7-9 with TRBJ2-3, with 15 bases that match TRBD2. The CDR3 contains 17 residues. Germline lookup yields CDR1 SEHNR and CDR2 FQNEAQ (reference sequence). V shed 10 bases and J 2 bases; nucleotides not matched to a gene: 10.

CDR3 DNA sequence: TGTGCCAGCAGTTCACCCGACAGGGTCTACGAGCAGTACTTC. Protein: CASSSPDRVYEQYF. V and J are TRBV28 and TRBJ2-7; 7 bases map to TRBD1. This CDR3 is built from 14 residues. Germline loops: CDR1 MDHEN, CDR2 SYDVKM. The V segment lost 4 bases and the J segment 3 bases; nucleotides outside the gene matches: 6.

J is TRBJ1-2 and V is TRBV5-1; 8 nucleotides match TRBD1. CDR1 is SGHRS, CDR2 YFSETQ, per germline. V lost 5 bases to trimming and J lost 7 bases; unmatched junction nucleotides: 10. The CDR3 contains 14 residues. DNA of the CDR3: TGCGCCAGCAGGCCAGCCCAGGGGGCCCGTGGCTACACCTTC. It is translated as CASRPAQGARGYTF.

This sequence joins TRBV19 and TRBJ1-1; 9 nucleotides align to TRBD1. The ends lost 4 bases at V and 6 bases at J; junction bases unmatched: 6. CDR1 LNHDA and CDR2 SQIVND come from the germline V gene (reference sequence). This CDR3 is 14 amino acids long. This CDR3 reads CASSSTGGASEAFF. The DNA of the CDR3 is TGTGCCAGTAGTAGTACAGGGGGCGCCTCTGAAGCTTTCTTT.

The rearrangement joins TRBV2 to TRBJ2-7; TRBD2 agrees at 12 bases. The CDR3 runs 14 residues. CDR1 is SNHLY, CDR2 FYNNEI, per germline. Germline trimming cut 7 bases from V and 7 bases from J; bases unmatched to any gene: 8. CDR3 protein: CASTSALAGGEQYF. The CDR3, as DNA: TGTGCCAGCACGTCGGCACTAGCGGGAGGAGAGCAGTACTTC. Filled out from reference TRBV2 and TRBJ2-7, the complete variable domain reads EPEVTQTPSHQVTQMGQEVILRCVPISNHLYFYWYRQILGQKVEFLVSFYNNEISEKSEIFDDQFSVERPDGSNFTLKIRSTKLEDSAMYFCASTSALAGGEQYFGPGTRLTVT.

V usage is TRBV29-1 and J usage is TRBJ1-1, with a weak D call TRBD1 (6 bases). This CDR3 region has 12 residues. Germline V gene lookup returns CDR1 SQVTM and CDR2 ANQGSEA. The germline V and J ends were trimmed by 3 bases and 4 bases, with 9 bases remaining between them. The CDR3: CSVEGAGTEAFF. The DNA of the CDR3 is TGCAGCGTTGAGGGGGCGGGCACTGAAGCTTTCTTT.

This chain joins TRBV10-3 and TRBJ2-7, with 8 bases matching TRBD1. V shed 3 bases and J 7 bases; nucleotides not matched to a gene: 11. This CDR3 comprises 15 residues. CDR1 and CDR2 from the germline V gene are ENHRY and SYGVKD. CDR3 in DNA: TGTGCCATCAGTGAAGGGACAGGCTCTGTGGGGGAGCAGTACTTC. Translated: CAISEGTGSVGEQYF.

V is TRBV4-3 and J is TRBJ2-3, with 8 positions matching TRBD2. The V gene end was trimmed by 4 bases and the J gene end by 2 bases; junction bases not matched to a gene: 8. The CDR3 contains 16 residues. Germline loops: CDR1 LGHNA, CDR2 YSLEER. CDR3 DNA: TGCGCCAGCAGCCTAAACCGACTAGCGAACACAGATACGCAGTATTTT. This sequence encodes CASSLNRLANTDTQYF.

The J gene is TRBJ2-3, the V gene TRBV15; D is ambiguous. Per germline, CDR1 LNHNV and CDR2 YYDKDF (reference sequence). This CDR3 contains 13 residues. V was clipped by 5 bases and J by 3 bases, with 9 bases between them. This CDR3 is CATSLAETDTQYF. Written as DNA, the CDR3 is TGTGCCACCAGCCTTGCGGAAACAGATACGCAGTATTTT.

The V gene is TRBV6-5, the J gene TRBJ1-2, with 7 bases that match TRBD1. The junction had 7 bases not matched to a gene; V was cut back by 2 bases and J by 7 bases. The CDR3 is 14 amino acids. Germline CDR1 and CDR2: MNHEY and SVGAGI. The CDR3 DNA is TGTGCCAGCAGTTACGAGGGGGCTTTTGGTGGCTACACCTTC. Translation: CASSYEGAFGGYTF.

Only one count was recorded for this clone. The gene calls are TRBV7-2 and TRBJ1-6, with 12 bases lining up with TRBD1. The CDR3 extends over 17 amino acids. Trimming took 10 bases from V and 7 from J; bases not matched to a gene: 14. Germline V gene sequence: CDR1 SGHTA, CDR2 FQGNSA. The CDR3 reads CATHGTGGSPNNSPLHF. The CDR3 DNA follows: TGTGCCACCCATGGGACAGGGGGCTCCCCAAACAATTCACCCCTCCACTTT.

J is TRBJ1-2 and V is TRBV6-1; D might be TRBD1 (6 bases). Looked up from germline, CDR1 is MNHNS and CDR2 is SASEGT. The CDR3 extends over 16 amino acids. Trimming pared 3 bases from V and 5 bases from J, leaving 19 bases between. The CDR3 here is CASSEMTGGSLYGYTF. CDR3 DNA: TGTGCCAGCAGTGAGATGACAGGCGGCTCACTTTATGGCTACACCTTC.

The chain employs TRBV19 and TRBJ2-3; a weak D match, TRBD2 (6 bases). Trimming left V 8 bases short and J 2 bases short, with 14 bases between. This CDR3 is built from 14 residues. From germline, CDR1 is LNHDA and CDR2 SQIVND (reference sequence). CDR3 region: CASQLRGSTDTQYF. The CDR3 region has the DNA TGTGCCAGTCAGCTTCGGGGGTCCACAGATACGCAGTATTTT.

This clone was counted a few times. The chain combines TRBV7-6 with TRBJ2-1; TRBD1 matches at 9 bases. This CDR3 is built from 15 residues. Looked up from germline, CDR1 is SGHVS and CDR2 is FNYEAQ. V lost 5 bases and J lost 7; bases outside the gene matches: 9. The CDR3 here is CASSGGQGSENEQFF. Written as DNA, the CDR3 is TGTGCCAGCAGCGGCGGACAGGGGTCAGAGAATGAGCAGTTCTTC. Based on the CDR3 plus reference TRBV7-6 and TRBJ2-1, the full variable domain is GAGVSQSPRYKVTKRGQDVALRCDPISGHVSLYWYRQALGQGPEFLTYFNYEAQQDKSGLPNDRFSAERPEGSISTLTIQRTEQRDSAMYRCASSGGQGSENEQFFGPGTRLTVL.

This chain joins TRBV19 and TRBJ2-7; TRBD2 is a possible D gene (5 bases). V lost 7 bases, J lost 1 base, and 11 bases lay in between. CDR1 and CDR2 (germline): LNHDA, SQIVND (reference sequence). This CDR3 region has 13 residues. The CDR3 coding sequence is TGTGCCAGTACTCCCCGCGGGTCCTACGAGCAGTACTTC. Translated: CASTPRGSYEQYF.

This chain links TRBV5-1 with TRBJ1-2; D gene ambiguous. Trimming took off 0 bases at V and 6 bases at J, with 9 bases between the two ends. The CDR3 contains 13 residues. Germline values: CDR1 SGHRS, CDR2 YFSETQ. CDR3 in amino acids: CASSLVGRDGYTF. The CDR3 region has the DNA TGCGCCAGCAGCTTGGTAGGGAGGGATGGCTACACCTTC.

The J gene is TRBJ1-2, the V gene TRBV7-2; D is ambiguous. Deletions cut 5 bases from V and 3 bases from J, with 16 bases between. CDR1 is SGHTA, CDR2 FQGNSA, per germline. The length of the CDR3 is 15 residues. The CDR3 DNA sequence: TGTGCCAGCAGCCCTCCGCAGGAGGTCTACTATGGCTACACCTTC. Its translation is CASSPPQEVYYGYTF.

The genes are TRBV5-6 and TRBJ1-3; unclear D gene. The CDR3 extends over 16 amino acids. Trimming shortened V by 0 bases and J by 0 bases, and 10 bases separated the two germline ends. Germline CDR1 reads SGHDT; CDR2 reads YYEEEE. CDR3: CASSLERLPSGNTIYF. In nucleotides, the CDR3 is TGTGCCAGCAGCTTGGAGCGTTTACCCTCTGGAAACACCATATATTTT. Filled out from reference TRBV5-6 and TRBJ1-3, the complete variable domain reads DAGVTQSPTHLIKTRGQQVTLRCSPKSGHDTVSWYQQALGQGPQFIFQYYEEEERQRGNFPDRFSGHQFPNYSSELNVNALLLGDSALYLCASSLERLPSGNTIYFGEGSWLTVV.

This clone showed up just a few times. The CDR3 region has the DNA TGTGCCAGCAGCTTCTCATTAAACGAAGGGAGTGAAGCTTTCTTT. This encodes CASSFSLNEGSEAFF. The rearrangement links TRBV7-9 to TRBJ1-1; D not resolved. Trimming pared 3 bases from V and 7 bases from J, leaving 18 bases between. The germline CDR1 and CDR2 sequences are SEHNR and FQNEAQ (reference sequence). This CDR3 is 15 amino acids long.

CDR3 sequence (DNA): TGCGCCAGCAGCCTCCAGGGTTCTGAAGCTTTCTTT. Protein: CASSLQGSEAFF. The chain uses TRBV5-1 and TRBJ1-1; TRBD1 might be the D (5 bases). Germline assignment: CDR1 SGHRS and CDR2 YFSETQ. Deletions cut 4 bases from V and 6 bases from J, with 10 bases between. The CDR3 totals 12 residues.

This chain connects TRBV25-1 to TRBJ2-7, with 8 bases fitting TRBD1. This CDR3 spans 14 amino acids. The V segment lost 3 bases and the J segment 6 bases; nucleotides outside the gene matches: 7. CDR1 and CDR2 from the germline V gene are MGHDK and SYGVNS. The CDR3 spells CASSDGPDRGEQYF. DNA for the CDR3: TGTGCCAGCAGTGATGGCCCCGACAGGGGCGAGCAGTACTTC.

This rearrangement joins TRBV10-2 to TRBJ1-4; TRBD1 aligns across 12 bases. The CDR3 spans 17 residues. The V segment lost 0 bases and the J segment 8 bases; nucleotides outside the gene matches: 7. The germline gives CDR1 WSHSY, CDR2 SAAADI. CDR3 region: CASSESRDRGRREKLFF. The CDR3, as DNA: TGCGCCAGCAGTGAGTCCCGGGACAGGGGGCGTAGGGAAAAACTGTTTTTT.

The chain joins TRBV11-3 to TRBJ1-1; D is unclear. The CDR3 consists of 14 residues. Germline V gives CDR1 SGHNT, CDR2 YENEEA. The V end was cut by 5 bases, the J end by 0 bases, with 10 bases between. CDR3 region: CASSLGRLNTEAFF. In nucleotides, the CDR3 is TGTGCCAGCAGCCTAGGGAGATTGAACACTGAAGCTTTCTTT.

The chain uses TRBV6-5 and TRBJ1-2, with 7 bases fitting TRBD1. The V gene end was trimmed by 5 bases and the J gene end by 3 bases; junction bases not matched to a gene: 3. The CDR3 has 13 amino acids. Germline CDR1 is MNHEY and CDR2 is SVGAGI. The CDR3 region is CASSQTGDYGYTF. The CDR3 DNA follows: TGTGCCAGCAGTCAAACAGGGGACTATGGCTACACCTTC.

The chain carries TRBV7-9 and TRBJ2-3; 7 bases are shared with TRBD1. Germline values: CDR1 SEHNR, CDR2 FQNEAQ (reference sequence). This CDR3 region has 15 residues. After removal of 5 bases from V and 6 bases from J, the junction contained 11 bases not matched to a gene. The CDR3 reads CASSLLGTAGDTQYF. For the CDR3, the DNA is TGTGCCAGCAGCCTCCTCGGGACAGCAGGGGATACGCAGTATTTT. The full variable domain, completed using reference TRBV7-9 and TRBJ2-3, is DTGVSQNPRHKITKRGQNVTFRCDPISEHNRLYWYRQTLGQGPEFLTYFQNEAQLEKSRLLSDRFSAERPKGSFSTLEIQRTEQGDSAMYLCASSLLGTAGDTQYFGPGTRLTVL.